In its sample, the clone carrying this T cell receptor beta chain was seen once. These data originate in a study of control samples from healthy donors and cancer patients. Clones were read by immunoSEQ multiplex PCR, and TCRdb kept only the in-frame ones, dropping some. The data hold more than 75,000 clones, with 65% to 85% observed a single time. The ends lost 8 bases at V and 3 bases at J; junction bases unmatched: 10. CDR3 size: 15 residues. Per germline, CDR1 SEHNR and CDR2 FQNEAQ (reference sequence). The chain has TRBV7-9 and TRBJ2-1; 7 bases align to TRBD1. Sequencing input: PBMCs. The sequence was collected from a man between 70 and 80 years old with lung cancer. CDR3 amino acids: CASEDPDRVYNEQFF. In nucleotides, the CDR3 is TGTGCCAGCGAGGACCCCGACAGGGTCTACAATGAGCAGTTCTTC.